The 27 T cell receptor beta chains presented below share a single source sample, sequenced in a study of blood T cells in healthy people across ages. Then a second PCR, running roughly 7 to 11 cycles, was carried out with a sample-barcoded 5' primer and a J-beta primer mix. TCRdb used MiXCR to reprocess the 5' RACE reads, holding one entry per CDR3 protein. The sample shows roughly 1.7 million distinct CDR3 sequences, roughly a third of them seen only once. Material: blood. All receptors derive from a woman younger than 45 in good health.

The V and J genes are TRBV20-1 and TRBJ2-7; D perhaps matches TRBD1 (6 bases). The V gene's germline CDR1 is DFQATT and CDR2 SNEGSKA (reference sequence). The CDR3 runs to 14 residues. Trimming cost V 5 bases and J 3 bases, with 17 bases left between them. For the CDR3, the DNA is TGCAGTGCTTACCACCGGGACACCCACTACGAGCAGTACTTC. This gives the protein CSAYHRDTHYEQYF.

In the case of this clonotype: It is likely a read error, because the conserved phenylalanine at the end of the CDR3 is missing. The CDR3 coding sequence is TGTGCCAGCAGCCAAGTCGGCATCTTGGGTTCACCCCTCCACTGT. It specifies CASSQVGILGSPLHC. The genes are TRBV3-1 and TRBJ1-6; no definite D call. CDR1 is LGHDT and CDR2 is YNNKEL in the germline V gene (reference sequence). Trimming left V 1 base short and J 9 bases short, with 13 bases between. The CDR3 totals 15 residues.

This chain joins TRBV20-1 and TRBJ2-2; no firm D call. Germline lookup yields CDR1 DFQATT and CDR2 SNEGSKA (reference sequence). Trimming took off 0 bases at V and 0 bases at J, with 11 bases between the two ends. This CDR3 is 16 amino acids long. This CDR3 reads CSARDWQASNTGELFF. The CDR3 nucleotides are TGCAGTGCTAGAGATTGGCAGGCCTCGAACACCGGGGAGCTGTTTTTT.

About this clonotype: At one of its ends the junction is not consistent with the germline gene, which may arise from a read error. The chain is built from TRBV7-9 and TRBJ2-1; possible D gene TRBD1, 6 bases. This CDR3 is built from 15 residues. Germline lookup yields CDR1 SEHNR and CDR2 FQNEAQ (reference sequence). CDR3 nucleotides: TGTGCCAACAGCTTAGCAGGGGCGTCTTACAATGAGCAGTTCTTC. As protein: CANSLAGASYNEQFF. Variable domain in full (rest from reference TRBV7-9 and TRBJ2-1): DTGVSQNPRHKITKRGQNVTFRCDPISEHNRLYWYRQTLGQGPEFLTYFQNEAQLEKSRLLSDRFSAERPKGSFSTLEIQRTEQGDSAMYLCANSLAGASYNEQFFGPGTRLTVL.

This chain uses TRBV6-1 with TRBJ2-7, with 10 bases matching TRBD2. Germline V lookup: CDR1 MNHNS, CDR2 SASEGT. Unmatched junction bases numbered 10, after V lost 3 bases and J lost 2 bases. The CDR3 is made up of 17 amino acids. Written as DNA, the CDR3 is TGTGCCAGCAGTGAGCCTAGCGGGAGAGCCCCGGCCTACGAGCAGTACTTC. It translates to CASSEPSGRAPAYEQYF.

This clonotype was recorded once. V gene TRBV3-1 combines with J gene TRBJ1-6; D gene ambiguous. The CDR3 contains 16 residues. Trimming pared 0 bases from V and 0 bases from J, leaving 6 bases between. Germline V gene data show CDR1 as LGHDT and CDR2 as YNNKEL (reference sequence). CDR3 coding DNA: TGTGCCAGCAGCCAAGAAGCAAGCTCCTATAATTCACCCCTCCACTTT. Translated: CASSQEASSYNSPLHF.

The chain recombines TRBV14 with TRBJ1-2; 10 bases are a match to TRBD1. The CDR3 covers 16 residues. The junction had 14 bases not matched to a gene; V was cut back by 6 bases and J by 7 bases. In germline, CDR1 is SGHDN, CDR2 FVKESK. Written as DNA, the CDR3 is TGTGCCAGCAGTCAAACACCGGGACAGGGGAATGTTGGCTACACCTTC. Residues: CASSQTPGQGNVGYTF.

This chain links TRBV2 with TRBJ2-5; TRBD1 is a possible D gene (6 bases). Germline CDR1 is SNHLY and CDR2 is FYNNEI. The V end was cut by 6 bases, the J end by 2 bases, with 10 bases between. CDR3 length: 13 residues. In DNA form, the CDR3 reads TGTGCCAGCAGGCAGGGGACGCAAGAGACCCAGTACTTC. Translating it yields CASRQGTQETQYF.

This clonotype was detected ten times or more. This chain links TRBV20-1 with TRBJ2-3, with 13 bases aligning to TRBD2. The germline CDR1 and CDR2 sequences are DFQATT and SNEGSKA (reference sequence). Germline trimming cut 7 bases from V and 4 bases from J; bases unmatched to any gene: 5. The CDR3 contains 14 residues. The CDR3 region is CSVRGLAGADTQYF. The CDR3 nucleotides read TGCAGTGTTCGCGGACTAGCGGGAGCAGATACGCAGTATTTT.

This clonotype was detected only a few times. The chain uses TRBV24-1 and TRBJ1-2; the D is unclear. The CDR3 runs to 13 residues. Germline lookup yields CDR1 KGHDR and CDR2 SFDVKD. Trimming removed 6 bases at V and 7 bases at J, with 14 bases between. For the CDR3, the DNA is TGTGCCACCAGTTCGCGGGTCTTCAGTGGCTACACCTTC. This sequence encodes CATSSRVFSGYTF.

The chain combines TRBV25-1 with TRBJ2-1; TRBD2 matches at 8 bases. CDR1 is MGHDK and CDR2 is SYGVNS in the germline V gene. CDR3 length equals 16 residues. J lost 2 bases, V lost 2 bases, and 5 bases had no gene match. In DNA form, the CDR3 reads TGTGCCAGCAGTGAAAGCGGGAGAGGACCCTACAATGAGCAGTTCTTC. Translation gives CASSESGRGPYNEQFF.

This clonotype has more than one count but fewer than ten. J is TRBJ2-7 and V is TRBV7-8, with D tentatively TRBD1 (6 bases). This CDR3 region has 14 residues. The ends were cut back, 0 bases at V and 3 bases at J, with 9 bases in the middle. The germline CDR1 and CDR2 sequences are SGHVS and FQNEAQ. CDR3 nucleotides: TGTGCCAGCAGCTTAGCCGCGACAGGCTACGAGCAGTACTTC. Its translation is CASSLAATGYEQYF. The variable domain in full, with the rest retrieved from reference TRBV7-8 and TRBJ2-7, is GAGVSQSPRYKVAKRGQDVALRCDPISGHVSLFWYQQALGQGPEFLTYFQNEAQLDKSGLPSDRFFAERPEGSVSTLKIQRTQQEDSAVYLCASSLAATGYEQYFGPGTRLTVT.

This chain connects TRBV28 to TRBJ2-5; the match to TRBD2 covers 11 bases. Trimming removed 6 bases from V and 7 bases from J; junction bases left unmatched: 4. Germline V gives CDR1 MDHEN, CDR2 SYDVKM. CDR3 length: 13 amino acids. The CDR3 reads CASRTSGKGTQYF. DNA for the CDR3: TGTGCCAGCAGGACTAGCGGGAAGGGGACCCAGTACTTC. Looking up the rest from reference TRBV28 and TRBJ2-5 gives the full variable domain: DVKVTQSSRYLVKRTGEKVFLECVQDMDHENMFWYRQDPGLGLRLIYFSYDVKMKEKGDIPEGYSVSREKKERFSLILESASTNQTSMYLCASRTSGKGTQYFGPGTRLLVL.

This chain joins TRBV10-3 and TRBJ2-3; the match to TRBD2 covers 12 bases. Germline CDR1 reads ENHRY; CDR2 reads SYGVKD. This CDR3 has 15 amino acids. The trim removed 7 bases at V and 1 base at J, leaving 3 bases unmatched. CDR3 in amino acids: CAIKTSGSGTDTQYF. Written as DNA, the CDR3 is TGTGCCATCAAGACTAGCGGGAGCGGCACAGATACGCAGTATTTT.

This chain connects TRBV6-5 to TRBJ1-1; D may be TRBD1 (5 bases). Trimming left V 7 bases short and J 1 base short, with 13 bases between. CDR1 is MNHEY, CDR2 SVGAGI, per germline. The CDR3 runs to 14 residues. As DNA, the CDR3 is TGTGCCAGCACCTCGGGGACGGGGAACACTGAAGCTTTCTTT. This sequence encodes CASTSGTGNTEAFF.

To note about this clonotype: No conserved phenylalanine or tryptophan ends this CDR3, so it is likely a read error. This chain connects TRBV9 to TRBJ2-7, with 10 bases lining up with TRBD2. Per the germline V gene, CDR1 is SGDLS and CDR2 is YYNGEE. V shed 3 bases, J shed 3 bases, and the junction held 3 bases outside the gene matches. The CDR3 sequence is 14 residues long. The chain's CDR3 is CASSGASGGYEQYL. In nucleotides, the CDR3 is TGTGCCAGCAGCGGCGCTAGCGGGGGCTACGAGCAGTACCTC.

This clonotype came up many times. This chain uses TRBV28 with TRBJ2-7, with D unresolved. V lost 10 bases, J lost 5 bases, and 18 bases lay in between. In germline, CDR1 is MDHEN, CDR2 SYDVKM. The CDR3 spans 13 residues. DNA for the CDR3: TGTGCCACTCACAGAGCTTTGAGCGACGAGCAGTACTTC. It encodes CATHRALSDEQYF. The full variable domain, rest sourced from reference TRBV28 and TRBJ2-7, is DVKVTQSSRYLVKRTGEKVFLECVQDMDHENMFWYRQDPGLGLRLIYFSYDVKMKEKGDIPEGYSVSREKKERFSLILESASTNQTSMYLCATHRALSDEQYFGPGTRLTVT.

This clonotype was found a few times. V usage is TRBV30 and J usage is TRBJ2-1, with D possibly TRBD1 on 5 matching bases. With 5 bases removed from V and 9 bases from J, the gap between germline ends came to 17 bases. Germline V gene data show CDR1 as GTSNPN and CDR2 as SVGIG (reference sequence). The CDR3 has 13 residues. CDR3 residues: CAWGAANYPEQFF. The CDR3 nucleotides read TGTGCCTGGGGGGCGGCGAACTACCCTGAGCAGTTCTTC.

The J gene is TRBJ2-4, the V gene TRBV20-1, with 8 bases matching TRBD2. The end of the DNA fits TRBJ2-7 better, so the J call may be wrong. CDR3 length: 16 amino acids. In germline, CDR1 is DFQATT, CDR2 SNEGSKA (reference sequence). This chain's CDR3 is CSARSPSAGGTYEQYF. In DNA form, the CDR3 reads TGCAGTGCTAGGTCCCCCTCGGCGGGGGGAACCTACGAGCAGTACTTC.

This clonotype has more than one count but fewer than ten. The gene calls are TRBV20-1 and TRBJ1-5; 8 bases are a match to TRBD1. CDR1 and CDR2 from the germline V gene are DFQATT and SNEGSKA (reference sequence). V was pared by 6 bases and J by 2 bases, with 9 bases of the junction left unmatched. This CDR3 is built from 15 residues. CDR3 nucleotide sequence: TGCAGTGCCGGGACAGGCTCACCGGGCAATCAGCCCCAGCATTTT. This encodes CSAGTGSPGNQPQHF.

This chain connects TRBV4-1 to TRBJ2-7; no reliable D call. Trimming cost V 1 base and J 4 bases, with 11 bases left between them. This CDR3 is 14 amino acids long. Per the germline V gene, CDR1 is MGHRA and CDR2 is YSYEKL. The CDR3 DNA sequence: TGCGCCAGCAGCCAAGGGCTTCAGTGGTACGAGCAGTACTTC. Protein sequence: CASSQGLQWYEQYF.

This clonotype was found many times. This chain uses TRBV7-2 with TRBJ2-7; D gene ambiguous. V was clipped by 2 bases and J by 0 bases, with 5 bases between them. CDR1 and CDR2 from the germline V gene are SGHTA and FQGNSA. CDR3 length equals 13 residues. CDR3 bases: TGTGCCAGCAGCTTACTCCCCTCCTACGAGCAGTACTTC. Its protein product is CASSLLPSYEQYF. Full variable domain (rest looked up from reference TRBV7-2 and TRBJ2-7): GAGVSQSPSNKVTEKGKDVELRCDPISGHTALYWYRQSLGQGLEFLIYFQGNSAPDKSGLPSDRFSAERTGGSVSTLTIQRTQQEDSAVYLCASSLLPSYEQYFGPGTRLTVT.

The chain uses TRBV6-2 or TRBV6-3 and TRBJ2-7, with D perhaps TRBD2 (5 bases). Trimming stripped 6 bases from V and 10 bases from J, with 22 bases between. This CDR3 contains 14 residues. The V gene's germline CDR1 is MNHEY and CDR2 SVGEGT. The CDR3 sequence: CASRRTATAEAQYF. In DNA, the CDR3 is TGTGCCAGCAGGCGGACGGCCACGGCGGAGGCCCAGTACTTC.

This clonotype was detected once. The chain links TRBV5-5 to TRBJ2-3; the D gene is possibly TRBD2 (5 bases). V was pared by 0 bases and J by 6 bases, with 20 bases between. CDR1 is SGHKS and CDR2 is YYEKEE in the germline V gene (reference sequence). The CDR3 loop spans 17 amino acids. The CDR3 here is CASSLGNLNPGTDTQYF. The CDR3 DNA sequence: TGTGCCAGCAGCTTGGGGAACCTAAACCCGGGAACGGATACGCAGTATTTT.

CDR3 amino acids: CSARAVGSSYNEQFF. CDR3 nucleotides: TGCAGTGCTAGAGCTGTGGGGAGCTCCTACAATGAGCAGTTCTTC. The gene calls are TRBV20-1 and TRBJ2-1, with a tentative D call TRBD2 (5 bases). The germline gives CDR1 DFQATT, CDR2 SNEGSKA (reference sequence). The CDR3 contains 15 residues. V lost 1 base and J lost 0, with 10 bases in between.

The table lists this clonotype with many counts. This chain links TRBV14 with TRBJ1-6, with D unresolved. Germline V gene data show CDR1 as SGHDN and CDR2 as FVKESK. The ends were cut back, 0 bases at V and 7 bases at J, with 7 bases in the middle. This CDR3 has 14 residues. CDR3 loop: CASSQEVWNSPLHF. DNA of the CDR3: TGTGCCAGCAGCCAAGAAGTGTGGAATTCACCCCTCCACTTT.

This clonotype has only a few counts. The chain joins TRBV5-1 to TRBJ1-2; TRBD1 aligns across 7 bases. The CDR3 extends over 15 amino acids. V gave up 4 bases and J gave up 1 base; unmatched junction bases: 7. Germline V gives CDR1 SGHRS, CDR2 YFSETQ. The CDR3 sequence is CASSSGTDLNYGYTF. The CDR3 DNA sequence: TGCGCCAGCAGCAGTGGGACAGACCTTAACTATGGCTACACCTTC.